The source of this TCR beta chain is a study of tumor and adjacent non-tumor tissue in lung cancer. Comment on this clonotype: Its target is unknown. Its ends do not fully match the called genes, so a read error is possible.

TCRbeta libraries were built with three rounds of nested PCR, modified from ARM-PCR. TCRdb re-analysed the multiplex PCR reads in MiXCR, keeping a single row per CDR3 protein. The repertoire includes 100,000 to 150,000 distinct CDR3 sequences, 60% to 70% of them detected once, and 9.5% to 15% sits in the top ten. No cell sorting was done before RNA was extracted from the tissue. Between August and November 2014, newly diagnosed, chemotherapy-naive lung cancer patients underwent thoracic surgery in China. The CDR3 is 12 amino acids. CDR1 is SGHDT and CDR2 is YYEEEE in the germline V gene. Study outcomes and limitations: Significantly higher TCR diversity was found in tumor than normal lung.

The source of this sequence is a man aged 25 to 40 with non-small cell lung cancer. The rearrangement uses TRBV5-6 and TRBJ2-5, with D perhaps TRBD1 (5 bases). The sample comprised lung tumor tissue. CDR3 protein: CASSLLGATHYF. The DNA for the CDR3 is TGTGCCAGCAGCTTGCTTGGGGCGACCCACTACTTC.